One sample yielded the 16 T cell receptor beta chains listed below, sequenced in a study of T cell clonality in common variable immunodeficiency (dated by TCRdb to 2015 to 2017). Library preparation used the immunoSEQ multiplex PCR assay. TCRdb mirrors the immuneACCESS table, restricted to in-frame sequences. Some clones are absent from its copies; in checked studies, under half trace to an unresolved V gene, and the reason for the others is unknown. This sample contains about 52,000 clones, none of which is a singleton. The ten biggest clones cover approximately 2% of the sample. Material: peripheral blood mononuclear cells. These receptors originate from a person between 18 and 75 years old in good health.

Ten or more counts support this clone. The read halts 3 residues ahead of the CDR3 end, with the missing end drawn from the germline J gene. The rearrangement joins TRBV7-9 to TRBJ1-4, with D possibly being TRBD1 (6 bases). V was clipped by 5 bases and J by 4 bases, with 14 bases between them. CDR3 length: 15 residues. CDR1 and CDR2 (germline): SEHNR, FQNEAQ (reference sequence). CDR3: CASSQTGFINEKLFF. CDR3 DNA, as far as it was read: TGTGCCAGCAGCCAAACAGGGTTCATTAATGAAAAA.

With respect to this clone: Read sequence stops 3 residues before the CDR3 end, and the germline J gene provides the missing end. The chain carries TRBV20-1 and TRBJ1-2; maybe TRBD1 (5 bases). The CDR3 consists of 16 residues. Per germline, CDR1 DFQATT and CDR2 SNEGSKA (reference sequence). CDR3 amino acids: CSARAGSGGSSAGYTF. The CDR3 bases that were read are TGCAGTGCTCGAGCAGGGTCGGGAGGGAGCAGCGCCGGC.

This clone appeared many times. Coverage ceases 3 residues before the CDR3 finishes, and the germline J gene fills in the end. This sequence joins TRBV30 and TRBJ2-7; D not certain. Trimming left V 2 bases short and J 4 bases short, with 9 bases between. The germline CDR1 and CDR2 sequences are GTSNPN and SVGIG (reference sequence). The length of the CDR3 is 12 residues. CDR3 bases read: TGTGCCTGGAGTCGGGTAGGATACGAG. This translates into CAWSRVGYE. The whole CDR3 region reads CAWSRVGYEQYF. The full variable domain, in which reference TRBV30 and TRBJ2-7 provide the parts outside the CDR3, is SQTIHQWPATLVQPVGSPLSLECTVEGTSNPNLYWYRQAAGRGLQLLFYSVGIGQISSEVPQNLSASRPQDRQFILSSKKLLLSDSGFYLCAWSRVGYEQYFGPGTRLTVT.

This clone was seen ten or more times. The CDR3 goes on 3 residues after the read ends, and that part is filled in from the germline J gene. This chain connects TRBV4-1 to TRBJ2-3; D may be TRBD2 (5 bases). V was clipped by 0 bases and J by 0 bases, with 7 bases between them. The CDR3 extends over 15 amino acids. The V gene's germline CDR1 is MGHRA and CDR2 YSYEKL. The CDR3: CASSQDRTSTDTQYF. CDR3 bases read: TGCGCCAGCAGCCAAGACCGGACTAGCACAGATACG.

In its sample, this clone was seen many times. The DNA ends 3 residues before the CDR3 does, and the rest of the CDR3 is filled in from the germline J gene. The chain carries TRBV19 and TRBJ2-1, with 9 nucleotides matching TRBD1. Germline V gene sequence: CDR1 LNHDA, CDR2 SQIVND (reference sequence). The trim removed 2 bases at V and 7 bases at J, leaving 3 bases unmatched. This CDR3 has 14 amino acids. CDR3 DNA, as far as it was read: TGTGCCAGTAGTATACGGGACAGGGCTAATGAG. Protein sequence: CASSIRDRANE. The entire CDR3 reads CASSIRDRANEQFF. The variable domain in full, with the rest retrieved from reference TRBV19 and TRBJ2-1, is DGGITQSPKYLFRKEGQNVTLSCEQNLNHDAMYWYRQDPGQGLRLIYYSQIVNDFQKGDIAEGYSVSREKKESFPLTVTSAQKNPTAFYLCASSIRDRANEQFFGPGTRLTVL.

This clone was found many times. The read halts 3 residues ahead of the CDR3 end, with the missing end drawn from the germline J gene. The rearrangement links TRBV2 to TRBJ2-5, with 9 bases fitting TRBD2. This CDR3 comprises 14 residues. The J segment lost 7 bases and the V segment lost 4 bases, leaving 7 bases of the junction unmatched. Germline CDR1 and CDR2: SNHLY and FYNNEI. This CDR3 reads CASSGPGLASTQYF. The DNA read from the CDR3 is TGTGCCAGCAGTGGGCCGGGACTAGCCTCGACC. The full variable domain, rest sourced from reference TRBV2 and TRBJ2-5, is EPEVTQTPSHQVTQMGQEVILRCVPISNHLYFYWYRQILGQKVEFLVSFYNNEISEKSEIFDDQFSVERPDGSNFTLKIRSTKLEDSAMYFCASSGPGLASTQYFGPGTRLLVL.

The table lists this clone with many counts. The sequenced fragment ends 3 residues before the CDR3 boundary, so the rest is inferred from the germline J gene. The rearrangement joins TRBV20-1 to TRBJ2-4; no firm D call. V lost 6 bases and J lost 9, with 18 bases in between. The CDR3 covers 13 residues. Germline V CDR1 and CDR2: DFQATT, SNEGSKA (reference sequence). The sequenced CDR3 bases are TGCAGTGCCCCCGGTAGTGGGCCCGGCATT. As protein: CSAPGSGPGI. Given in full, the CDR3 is CSAPGSGPGIQYF.

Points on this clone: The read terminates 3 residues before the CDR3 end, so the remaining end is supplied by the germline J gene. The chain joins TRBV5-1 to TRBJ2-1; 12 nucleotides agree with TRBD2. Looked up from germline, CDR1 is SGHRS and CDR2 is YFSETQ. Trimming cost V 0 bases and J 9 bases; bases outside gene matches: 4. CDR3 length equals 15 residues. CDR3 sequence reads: CASSLALAGGSEQFF. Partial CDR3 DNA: TGCGCCAGCAGCTTGGCGCTAGCGGGAGGGAGTGAG.

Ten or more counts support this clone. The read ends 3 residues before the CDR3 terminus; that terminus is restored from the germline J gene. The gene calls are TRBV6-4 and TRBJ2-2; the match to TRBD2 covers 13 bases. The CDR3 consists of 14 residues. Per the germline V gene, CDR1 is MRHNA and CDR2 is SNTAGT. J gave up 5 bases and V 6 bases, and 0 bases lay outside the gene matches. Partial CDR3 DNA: TGTGCCAGCAGGGGACTAGCGGGGACCGGGGAG. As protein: CASRGLAGTGE. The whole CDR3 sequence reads CASRGLAGTGELFF.

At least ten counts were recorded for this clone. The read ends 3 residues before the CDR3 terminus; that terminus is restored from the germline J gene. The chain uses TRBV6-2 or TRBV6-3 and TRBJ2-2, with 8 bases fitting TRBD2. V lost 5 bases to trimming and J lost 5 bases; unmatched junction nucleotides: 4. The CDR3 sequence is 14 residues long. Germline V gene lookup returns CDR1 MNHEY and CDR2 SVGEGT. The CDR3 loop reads CASSTGLETGELFF. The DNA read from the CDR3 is TGTGCCAGCAGTACGGGACTAGAGACCGGGGAG.

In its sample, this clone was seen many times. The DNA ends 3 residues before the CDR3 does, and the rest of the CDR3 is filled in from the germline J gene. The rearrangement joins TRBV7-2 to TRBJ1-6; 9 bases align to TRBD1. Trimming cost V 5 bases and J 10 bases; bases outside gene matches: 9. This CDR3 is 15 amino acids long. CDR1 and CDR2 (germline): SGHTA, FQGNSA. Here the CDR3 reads CASSPRQGQGSPLHF. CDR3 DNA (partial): TGTGCCAGCAGCCCCAGACAGGGACAGGGATCACCC.

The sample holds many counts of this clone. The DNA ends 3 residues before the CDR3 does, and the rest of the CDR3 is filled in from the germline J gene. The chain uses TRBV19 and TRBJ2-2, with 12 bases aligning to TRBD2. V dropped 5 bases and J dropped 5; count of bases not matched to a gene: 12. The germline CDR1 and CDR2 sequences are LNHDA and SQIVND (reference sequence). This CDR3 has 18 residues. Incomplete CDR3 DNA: TGTGCCAGTAGTGCTGCCCTAGCGGGGGGGCCTGGAACCGGGGAG. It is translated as CASSAALAGGPGTGE. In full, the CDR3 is CASSAALAGGPGTGELFF. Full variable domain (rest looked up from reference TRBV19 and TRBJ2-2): DGGITQSPKYLFRKEGQNVTLSCEQNLNHDAMYWYRQDPGQGLRLIYYSQIVNDFQKGDIAEGYSVSREKKESFPLTVTSAQKNPTAFYLCASSAALAGGPGTGELFFGEGSRLTVL.

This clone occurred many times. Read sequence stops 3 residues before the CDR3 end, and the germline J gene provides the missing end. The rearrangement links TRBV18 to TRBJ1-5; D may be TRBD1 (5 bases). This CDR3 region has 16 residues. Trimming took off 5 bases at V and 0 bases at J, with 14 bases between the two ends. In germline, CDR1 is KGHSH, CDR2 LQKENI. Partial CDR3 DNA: TGTGCCAGCTCATCTCAGGGTGCAGATAGCAATCAGCCC. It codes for CASSSQGADSNQP. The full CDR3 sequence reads CASSSQGADSNQPQHF.

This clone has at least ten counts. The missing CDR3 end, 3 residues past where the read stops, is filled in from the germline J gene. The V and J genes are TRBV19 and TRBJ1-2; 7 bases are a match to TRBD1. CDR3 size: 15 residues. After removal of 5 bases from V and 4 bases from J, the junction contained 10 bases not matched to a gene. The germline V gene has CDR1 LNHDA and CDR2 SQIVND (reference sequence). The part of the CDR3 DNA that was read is TGTGCCAGTAGTCTCCGGGACAGTTATTCCTATGGC. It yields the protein CASSLRDSYSYG. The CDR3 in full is CASSLRDSYSYGYTF.

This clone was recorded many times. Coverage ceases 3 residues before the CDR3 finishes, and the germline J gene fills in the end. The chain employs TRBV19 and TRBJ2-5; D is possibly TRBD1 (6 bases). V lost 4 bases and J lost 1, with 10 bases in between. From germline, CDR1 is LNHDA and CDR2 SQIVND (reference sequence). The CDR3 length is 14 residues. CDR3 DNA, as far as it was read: TGTGCCAGTAGTAAGTCAGGGGCCCAAGAGACC. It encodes CASSKSGAQET. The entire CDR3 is CASSKSGAQETQYF. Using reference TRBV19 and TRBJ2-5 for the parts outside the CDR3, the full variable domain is DGGITQSPKYLFRKEGQNVTLSCEQNLNHDAMYWYRQDPGQGLRLIYYSQIVNDFQKGDIAEGYSVSREKKESFPLTVTSAQKNPTAFYLCASSKSGAQETQYFGPGTRLLVL.

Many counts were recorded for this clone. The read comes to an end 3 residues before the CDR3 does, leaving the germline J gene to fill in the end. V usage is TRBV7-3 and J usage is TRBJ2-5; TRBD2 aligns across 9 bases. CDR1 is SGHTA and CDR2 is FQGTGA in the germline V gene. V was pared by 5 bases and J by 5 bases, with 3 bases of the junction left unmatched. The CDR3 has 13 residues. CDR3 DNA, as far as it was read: TGTGCCAGCAGCCGAGGACTAGCGGAGACC. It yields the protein CASSRGLAET. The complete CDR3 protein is CASSRGLAETQYF.